Listed below are T cell receptor beta chains from one sample, sequenced in a study of blood T cell repertoires in COVID-19. Produced via immunoSEQ multiplex PCR; TCRdb's table is partial and in-frame only. The profile shows roughly 200,000 clones, around nine tenths of them singletons. The sample was PBMCs or T cells enriched from blood (not recorded which). The receptors shown here come from a woman aged 30 to 39 with acute COVID-19. The CDR3 runs from the conserved cysteine through the conserved F or W. Fields, in order: D gene, clone size, J gene, V gene, CDR3 protein, CDR3 DNA. D genes are given only for firm matches. Clone size is not always given. Where it is, it says once, few, many or a class for expanded clones.

>TRBD1|NA|TRBJ1-1|TRBV5-1
CASKVGTGRTEAFF
TGCGCCAGCAAAGTGGGGACAGGGAGGACTGAAGCTTTCTTT
>TRBD1|NA|TRBJ1-1|TRBV12-5
CASVRQQGATPEAFF
TGTGCTAGTGTCCGCCAACAGGGGGCGACCCCTGAAGCTTTCTTT
>TRBD2|NA|TRBJ2-1|TRBV5-5
CASSKRTSGGSDEQFF
TGTGCCAGCAGCAAACGGACTAGCGGGGGGTCTGATGAGCAGTTCTTC
>TRBD2|NA|TRBJ2-5|TRBV2
CASSVLLAAKTQYF
TGTGCCAGCAGTGTTTTACTAGCGGCAAAGACCCAGTACTTC
>TRBD1|few|TRBJ1-1|TRBV5-1
CASSLQGGSTEAFF
TGCGCCAGCAGCTTACAGGGGGGGAGCACTGAAGCTTTCTTT
>NA|few|TRBJ1-1|TRBV15
CATSRERGGTEAFF
TGTGCCACCAGCAGAGAGAGAGGGGGCACTGAAGCTTTCTTT
>TRBD1|once|TRBJ2-7|TRBV5-4
CASSLGDSPYEQYF
TGTGCCAGCAGCCTAGGGGACAGTCCCTACGAGCAGTACTTC
>TRBD2|NA|TRBJ2-1|TRBV9
CASSVEASGAGEQFF
TGTGCCAGCAGCGTAGAGGCTAGCGGGGCCGGTGAGCAGTTCTTC
>NA|NA|TRBJ1-2|TRBV21-1
CASSKVRRRYGYTF
TGTGCCAGCAGCAAAGTCCGCAGGCGCTATGGCTACACCTTC
>TRBD2|NA|TRBJ2-1|TRBV3-1/TRBV3-2
CASSHTSGGRGVYNEQFF
TGTGCCAGCAGCCACACTAGCGGGGGTCGCGGGGTATACAATGAGCAGTTCTTC
>NA|NA|TRBJ1-6|TRBV6-1
CASSEFQGLGSPLHF
TGTGCCAGCAGTGAATTTCAGGGCCTGGGCTCACCCCTCCACTTT
>TRBD1|NA|TRBJ1-2|TRBV5-1
CASSRGQGDYGYTF
TGCGCCAGCAGCCGCGGACAGGGGGACTATGGCTACACCTTC
>NA|NA|TRBJ1-2|TRBV5-6
CASSLVSAEYYGYTF
TGTGCCAGCAGCTTGGTTTCAGCGGAGTACTATGGCTACACCTTC
>NA|NA|TRBJ1-6|TRBV6-5
CASSYAGTGNSPLHF
TGTGCCAGCAGTTACGCGGGGACGGGAAATTCACCCCTCCACTTT
>NA|NA|TRBJ2-5|TRBV12-3/TRBV12-4
CASSSGETQYF
TGTGCCAGCAGTTCAGGGGAGACCCAGTACTTC
>NA|once|TRBJ2-5|TRBV3-1/TRBV3-2
CASSQAGETQYF
TGTGCCAGCAGCCAAGCGGGGGAGACCCAGTACTTC
>NA|NA|TRBJ1-1|TRBV5-5
CASSLARVMNTEAFF
TGTGCCAGCAGCTTGGCCAGGGTAATGAACACTGAAGCTTTCTTT
>TRBD1|NA|TRBJ1-3|TRBV10-3
CAISDRGQGGNTIYF
TGTGCCATCAGCGACAGGGGGCAGGGTGGAAACACCATATATTTT
>TRBD2|NA|TRBJ2-2|TRBV6-2/TRBV6-3
CASSYLLAGDGELFF
TGTGCCAGCAGTTACCTCCTAGCGGGGGACGGGGAGCTGTTTTTT
>NA|NA|TRBJ1-6|TRBV14
CASSPGSFGLHF
TGTGCCAGCAGCCCAGGGTCGTTTGGACTCCACTTT
>TRBD1|NA|TRBJ1-6|TRBV4-1
CASSQELGQYNSPLHF
TGCGCCAGCAGCCAAGAATTGGGACAGTATAATTCACCCCTCCACTTT
>NA|NA|TRBJ1-1|TRBV4-1
CASSQVKDLEYTEAFF
TGCGCCAGCAGCCAAGTTAAGGATCTAGAGTACACTGAAGCTTTCTTT
>NA|NA|TRBJ1-2|TRBV3-1/TRBV3-2
CASSQEADTMGGYTF
TGTGCCAGCAGCCAAGAGGCAGATACCATGGGCGGCTACACCTTC
>TRBD1|NA|TRBJ2-5|TRBV5-5
CASSFRQGAKSKQETQYF
TGTGCCAGCAGCTTTCGGCAGGGGGCCAAATCTAAACAAGAGACCCAGTACTTC
>NA|NA|TRBJ2-2|TRBV27
CASSLKGSLATGELFF
TGTGCCAGCAGTTTAAAAGGATCTCTAGCTACCGGGGAGCTGTTTTTT
>NA|NA|TRBJ2-1|TRBV3-1/TRBV3-2
CASRLQGMGEQFF
TGTGCCAGCAGACTTCAGGGGATGGGTGAGCAGTTCTTC
>NA|NA|TRBJ1-6|TRBV28
CASSFQRYNSPLHF
TGTGCCAGCAGTTTCCAGCGCTATAATTCACCCCTCCACTTT
>TRBD2|NA|TRBJ2-3|TRBV28
CASSPTLAGGTDTQYF
TGTGCCAGCAGTCCCACACTAGCGGGGGGCACAGATACGCAGTATTTT
>TRBD1|NA|TRBJ2-7|TRBV5-1
CASSLTRDRARVNYEQYF
TGCGCCAGCAGCTTGACCCGGGACAGGGCCCGGGTTAACTACGAGCAGTACTTC
>NA|NA|TRBJ2-3|TRBV18
CASSRVTDTQYF
TGTGCCAGCTCGAGGGTCACAGATACGCAGTATTTT
>TRBD1|NA|TRBJ2-7|TRBV9
CASSVSAREDRGPHEQYF
TGTGCCAGCAGCGTATCGGCCCGGGAGGACAGGGGGCCCCACGAGCAGTACTTC
>TRBD2|NA|TRBJ2-3|TRBV20-1
CSASISGGENTQYF
TGCAGTGCTAGTATTAGCGGGGGCGAAAATACGCAGTATTTT
>NA|NA|TRBJ2-7|TRBV27
CASMGLGSYEQYF
TGTGCCAGCATGGGACTGGGGTCTTACGAGCAGTACTTC
>TRBD1|NA|TRBJ2-1|TRBV29-1
CSARGRRQGAYNEQFF
TGCAGCGCCCGGGGTAGGCGACAGGGGGCTTACAATGAGCAGTTCTTC
>NA|NA|TRBJ2-3|TRBV14
CASSQDEDTDTQYF
TGTGCCAGCAGCCAAGACGAGGACACAGATACGCAGTATTTT
>NA|NA|TRBJ1-1|TRBV7-3
CASSFLENTEAFF
TGTGCCAGCAGCTTTCTAGAAAACACTGAAGCTTTCTTT
>NA|NA|TRBJ2-1|TRBV18
CASSPTRSVDLGQFF
TGTGCCAGCTCACCGACCAGGTCGGTTGATTTGGGGCAGTTCTTC